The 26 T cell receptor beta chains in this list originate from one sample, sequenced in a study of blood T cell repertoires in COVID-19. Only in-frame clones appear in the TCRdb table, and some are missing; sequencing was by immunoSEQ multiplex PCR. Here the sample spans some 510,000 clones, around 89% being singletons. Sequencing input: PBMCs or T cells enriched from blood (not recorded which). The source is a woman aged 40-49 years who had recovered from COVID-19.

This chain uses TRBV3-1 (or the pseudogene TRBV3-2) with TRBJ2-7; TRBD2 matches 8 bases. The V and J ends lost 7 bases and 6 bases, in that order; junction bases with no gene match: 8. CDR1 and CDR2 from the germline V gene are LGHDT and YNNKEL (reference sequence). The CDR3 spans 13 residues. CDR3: CASKTSGVFEQYF. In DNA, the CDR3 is TGTGCCAGCAAAACTAGCGGAGTTTTCGAGCAGTACTTC.

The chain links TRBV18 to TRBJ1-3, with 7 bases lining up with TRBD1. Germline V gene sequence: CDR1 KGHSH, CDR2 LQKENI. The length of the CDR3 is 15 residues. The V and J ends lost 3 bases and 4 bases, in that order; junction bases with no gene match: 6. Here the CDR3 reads CASSPTGVTGNTIYF. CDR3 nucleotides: TGTGCCAGCTCACCCACAGGGGTCACGGGAAACACCATATATTTT.

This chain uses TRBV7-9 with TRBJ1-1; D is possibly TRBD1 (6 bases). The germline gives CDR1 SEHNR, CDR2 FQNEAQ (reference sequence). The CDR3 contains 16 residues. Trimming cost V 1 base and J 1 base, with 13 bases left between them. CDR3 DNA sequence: TGTGCCAGCAGCTTAGGGCTCACAGGGAAGAACACTGAAGCTTTCTTT. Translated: CASSLGLTGKNTEAFF.

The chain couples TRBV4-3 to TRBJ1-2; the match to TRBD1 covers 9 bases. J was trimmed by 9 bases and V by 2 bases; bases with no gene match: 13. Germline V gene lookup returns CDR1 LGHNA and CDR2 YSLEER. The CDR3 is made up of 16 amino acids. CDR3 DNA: TGCGCCAGCAGCCAAAACCCCGGGACAGGGAGTTGGAGCTACACCTTC. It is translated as CASSQNPGTGSWSYTF.

The CDR3 DNA sequence: TGTGCCAGCAGCCAAGATGCGCGGGCAGCCGCCCGGGGGGAAAAACTGTTTTTT. It encodes CASSQDARAAARGEKLFF. The J gene is TRBJ1-4, the V gene TRBV3-1 (or the pseudogene TRBV3-2); possible D gene TRBD1, 5 bases. V was cut by 0 bases and J by 8 bases, with 22 bases left in between. CDR1 is LGHDT, CDR2 YNNKEL, per germline (reference sequence). This CDR3 spans 18 amino acids.

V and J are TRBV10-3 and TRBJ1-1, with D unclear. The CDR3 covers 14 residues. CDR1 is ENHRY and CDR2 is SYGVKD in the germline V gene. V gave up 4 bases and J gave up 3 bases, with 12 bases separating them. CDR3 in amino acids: CAISATGKDTEAFF. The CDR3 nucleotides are TGTGCCATCAGTGCGACCGGGAAGGACACTGAAGCTTTCTTT.

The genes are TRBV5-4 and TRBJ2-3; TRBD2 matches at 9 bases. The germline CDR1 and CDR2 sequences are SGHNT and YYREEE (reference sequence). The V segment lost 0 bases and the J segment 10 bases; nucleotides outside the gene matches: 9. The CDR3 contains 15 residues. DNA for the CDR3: TGTGCCAGCAGCTTGGCACTAGCGGGCCCCGGTGCGCAGTATTTT. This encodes CASSLALAGPGAQYF.

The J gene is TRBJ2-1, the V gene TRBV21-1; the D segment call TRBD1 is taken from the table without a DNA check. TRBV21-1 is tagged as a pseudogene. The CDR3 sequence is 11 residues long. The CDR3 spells CAVNRGTEQFF. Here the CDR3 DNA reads TGTGCCGTTAATAGGGGAACTGAGCAGTTCTTC.

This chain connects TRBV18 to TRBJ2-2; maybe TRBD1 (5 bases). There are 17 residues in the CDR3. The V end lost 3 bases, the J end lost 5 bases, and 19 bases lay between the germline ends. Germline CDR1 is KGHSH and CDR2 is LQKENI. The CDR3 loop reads CASSPPLFKGRTGELFF. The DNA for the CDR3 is TGTGCCAGCTCACCGCCTTTGTTTAAGGGGCGTACCGGGGAGCTGTTTTTT. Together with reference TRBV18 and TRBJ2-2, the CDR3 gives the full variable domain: NAGVMQNPRHLVRRRGQEARLRCSPMKGHSHVYWYRQLPEEGLKFMVYLQKENIIDESGMPKERFSAEFPKEGPSILRIQQVVRGDSAAYFCASSPPLFKGRTGELFFGEGSRLTVL.

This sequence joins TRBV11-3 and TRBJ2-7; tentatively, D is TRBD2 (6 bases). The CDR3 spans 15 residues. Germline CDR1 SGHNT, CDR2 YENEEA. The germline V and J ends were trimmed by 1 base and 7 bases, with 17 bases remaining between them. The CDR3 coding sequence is TGTGCCAGCAGCTTAGCCGGGACTTCTACGGGGGAGCAGTACTTC. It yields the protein CASSLAGTSTGEQYF. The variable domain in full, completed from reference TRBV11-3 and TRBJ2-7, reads EAGVVQSPRYKIIEKKQPVAFWCNPISGHNTLYWYLQNLGQGPELLIRYENEEAVDDSQLPKDRFSAERLKGVDSTLKIQPAELGDSAVYLCASSLAGTSTGEQYFGPGTRLTVT.

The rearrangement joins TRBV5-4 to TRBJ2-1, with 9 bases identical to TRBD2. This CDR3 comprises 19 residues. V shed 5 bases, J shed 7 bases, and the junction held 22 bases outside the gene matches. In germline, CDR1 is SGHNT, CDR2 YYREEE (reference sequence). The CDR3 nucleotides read TGTGCCAGCAGAAATGGAGTTGGTAGCGGGAGAAGCGGCGCAAATGAGCAGTTCTTC. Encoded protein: CASRNGVGSGRSGANEQFF.

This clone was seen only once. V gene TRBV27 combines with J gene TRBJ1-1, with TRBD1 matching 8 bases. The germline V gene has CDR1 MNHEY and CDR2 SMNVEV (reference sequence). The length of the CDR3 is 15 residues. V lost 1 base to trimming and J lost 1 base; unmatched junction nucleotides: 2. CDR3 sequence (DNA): TGTGCCAGCAGTTTATTAGGGACAGGGAACACTGAAGCTTTCTTT. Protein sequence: CASSLLGTGNTEAFF.

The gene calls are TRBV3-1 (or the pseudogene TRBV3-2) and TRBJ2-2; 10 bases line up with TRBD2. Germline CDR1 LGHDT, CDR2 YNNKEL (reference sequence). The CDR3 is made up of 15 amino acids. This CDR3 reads CASEREGRTTGELFF. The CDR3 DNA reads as TGTGCGAGCGAGCGGGAGGGCCGAACGACCGGGGAGCTGTTTTTT.

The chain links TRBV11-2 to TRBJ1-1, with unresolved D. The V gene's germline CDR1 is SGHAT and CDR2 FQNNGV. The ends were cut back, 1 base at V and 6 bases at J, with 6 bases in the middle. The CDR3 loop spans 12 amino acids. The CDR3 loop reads CASSLGVAEAFF. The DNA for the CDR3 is TGTGCCAGCAGCTTAGGTGTAGCTGAAGCTTTCTTT.

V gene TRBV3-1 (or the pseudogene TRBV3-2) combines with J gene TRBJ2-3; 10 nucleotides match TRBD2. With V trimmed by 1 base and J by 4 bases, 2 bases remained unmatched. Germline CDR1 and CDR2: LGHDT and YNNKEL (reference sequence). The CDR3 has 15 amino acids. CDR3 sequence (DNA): TGTGCCAGCAGCCAAGGAGGACTAGCGGCAGATACGCAGTATTTT. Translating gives CASSQGGLAADTQYF.

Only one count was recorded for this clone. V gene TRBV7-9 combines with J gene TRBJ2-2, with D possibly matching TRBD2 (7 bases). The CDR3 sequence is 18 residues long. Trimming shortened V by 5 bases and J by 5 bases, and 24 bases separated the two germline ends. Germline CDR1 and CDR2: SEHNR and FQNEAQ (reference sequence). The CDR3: CASSPRGGGAPTTGELFF. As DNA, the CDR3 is TGTGCCAGCAGCCCCAGGGGCGGGGGTGCGCCGACTACCGGGGAGCTGTTTTTT.

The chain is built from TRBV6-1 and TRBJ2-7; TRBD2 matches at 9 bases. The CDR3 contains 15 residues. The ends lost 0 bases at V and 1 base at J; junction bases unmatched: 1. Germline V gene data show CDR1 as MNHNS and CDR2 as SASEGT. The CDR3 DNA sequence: TGTGCCAGCAGTGAAGCACTAGCGGGTTCCTACGAGCAGTACTTC. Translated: CASSEALAGSYEQYF.

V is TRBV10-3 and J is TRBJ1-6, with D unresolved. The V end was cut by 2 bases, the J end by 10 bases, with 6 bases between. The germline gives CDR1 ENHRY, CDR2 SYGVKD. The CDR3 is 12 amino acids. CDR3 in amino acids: CAISEGLSPLHF. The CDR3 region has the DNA TGTGCCATCAGTGAGGGGCTGTCACCCCTCCACTTT.

The CDR3 reads CASSPGDRVNEKLFF. DNA for the CDR3: TGTGCCAGTAGTCCCGGGGACAGGGTCAATGAAAAACTGTTTTTT. J is TRBJ1-4 and V is TRBV19, with TRBD1 matching 9 bases. V was clipped by 5 bases and J by 5 bases; unmatched bases: 6. The CDR3 runs 15 residues. Germline CDR1 and CDR2: LNHDA and SQIVND (reference sequence).

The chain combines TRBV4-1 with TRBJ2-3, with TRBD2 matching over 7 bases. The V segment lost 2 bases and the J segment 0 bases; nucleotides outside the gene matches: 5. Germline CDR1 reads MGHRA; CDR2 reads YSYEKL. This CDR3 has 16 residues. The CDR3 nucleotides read TGCGCCAGCAGCCAATCCCTAGCGGCCAGCACAGATACGCAGTATTTT. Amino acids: CASSQSLAASTDTQYF.

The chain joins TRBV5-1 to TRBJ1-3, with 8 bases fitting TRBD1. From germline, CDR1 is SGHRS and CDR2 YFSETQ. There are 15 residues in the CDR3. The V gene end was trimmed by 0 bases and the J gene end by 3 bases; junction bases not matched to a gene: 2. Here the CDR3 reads CASSLDRGIGNTIYF. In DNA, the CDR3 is TGCGCCAGCAGCTTGGACAGGGGGATTGGAAACACCATATATTTT.

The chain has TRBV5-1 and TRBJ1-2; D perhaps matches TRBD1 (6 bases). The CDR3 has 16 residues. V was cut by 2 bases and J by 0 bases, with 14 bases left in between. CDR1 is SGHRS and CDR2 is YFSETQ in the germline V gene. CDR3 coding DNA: TGCGCCAGCAGCTTAACCAGGGGATCCCCTAACTATGGCTACACCTTC. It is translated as CASSLTRGSPNYGYTF.

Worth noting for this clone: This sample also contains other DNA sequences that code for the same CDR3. CDR3 protein: CASRADSNYGYTF. CDR3 in DNA: TGTGCCAGCAGGGCCGACAGTAACTATGGCTACACCTTC. The chain carries TRBV6-5 and TRBJ1-2; tentative D call: TRBD1 (5 bases). From germline, CDR1 is MNHEY and CDR2 SVGAGI. V lost 6 bases, J lost 1 base, and 9 bases lay in between. This CDR3 has 13 residues.

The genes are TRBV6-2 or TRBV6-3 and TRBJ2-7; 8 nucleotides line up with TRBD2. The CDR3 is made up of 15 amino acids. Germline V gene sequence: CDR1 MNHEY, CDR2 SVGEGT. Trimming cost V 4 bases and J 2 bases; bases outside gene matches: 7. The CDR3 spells CASSSLREAAYEQYF. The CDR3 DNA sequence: TGTGCCAGCAGTTCGTTGCGGGAGGCCGCCTACGAGCAGTACTTC.

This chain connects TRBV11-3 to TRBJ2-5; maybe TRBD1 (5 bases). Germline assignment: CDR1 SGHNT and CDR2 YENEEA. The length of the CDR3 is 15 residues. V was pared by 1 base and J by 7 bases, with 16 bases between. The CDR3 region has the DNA TGTGCCAGCAGCTTAGTAACGGACACCACGGGGACCCAGTACTTC. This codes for CASSLVTDTTGTQYF.

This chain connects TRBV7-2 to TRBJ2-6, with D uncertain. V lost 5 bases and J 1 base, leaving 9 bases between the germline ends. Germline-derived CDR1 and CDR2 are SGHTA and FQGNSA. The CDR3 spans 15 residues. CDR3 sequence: CASSPVSSGANVLTF. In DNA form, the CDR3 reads TGTGCCAGCAGCCCGGTTTCATCTGGGGCCAACGTCCTGACTTTC.